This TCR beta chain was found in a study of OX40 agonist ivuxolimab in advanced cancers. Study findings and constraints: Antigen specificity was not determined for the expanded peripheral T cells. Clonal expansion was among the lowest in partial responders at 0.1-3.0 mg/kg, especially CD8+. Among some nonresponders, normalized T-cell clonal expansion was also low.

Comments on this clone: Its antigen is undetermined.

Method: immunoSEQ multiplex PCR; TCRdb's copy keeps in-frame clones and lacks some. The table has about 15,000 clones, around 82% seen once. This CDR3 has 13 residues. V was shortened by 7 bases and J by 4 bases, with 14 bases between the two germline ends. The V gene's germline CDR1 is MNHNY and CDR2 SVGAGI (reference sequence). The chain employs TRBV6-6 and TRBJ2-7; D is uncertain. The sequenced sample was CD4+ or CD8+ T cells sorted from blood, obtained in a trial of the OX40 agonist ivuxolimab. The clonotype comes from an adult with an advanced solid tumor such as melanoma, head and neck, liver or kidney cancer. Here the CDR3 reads CASNRGREYEQYF. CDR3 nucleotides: TGTGCCAGCAACCGAGGCAGAGAGTACGAGCAGTACTTC.